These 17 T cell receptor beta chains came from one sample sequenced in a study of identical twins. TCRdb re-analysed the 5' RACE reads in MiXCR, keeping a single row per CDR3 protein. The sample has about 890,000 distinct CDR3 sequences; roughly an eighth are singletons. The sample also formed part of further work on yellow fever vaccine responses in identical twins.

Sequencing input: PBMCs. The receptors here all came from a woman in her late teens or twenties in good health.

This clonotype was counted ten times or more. The CDR3 nucleotides read TGTGCCAGCAGTTTTAGCGGGAGGGCCATGGATGAGCAGTTCTTC. Translation gives CASSFSGRAMDEQFF. V usage is TRBV12-3 or TRBV12-4 and J usage is TRBJ2-1, with 11 bases lining up with TRBD2. The CDR3 is 15 residues long. V was clipped by 3 bases and J by 8 bases; unmatched bases: 6.

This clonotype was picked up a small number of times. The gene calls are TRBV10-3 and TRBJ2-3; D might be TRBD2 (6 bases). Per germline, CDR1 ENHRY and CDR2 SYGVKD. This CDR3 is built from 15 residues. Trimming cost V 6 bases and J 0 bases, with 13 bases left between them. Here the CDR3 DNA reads TGTGCCATCAGGAACCAGCGGGCTAGCACAGATACGCAGTATTTT. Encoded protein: CAIRNQRASTDTQYF.

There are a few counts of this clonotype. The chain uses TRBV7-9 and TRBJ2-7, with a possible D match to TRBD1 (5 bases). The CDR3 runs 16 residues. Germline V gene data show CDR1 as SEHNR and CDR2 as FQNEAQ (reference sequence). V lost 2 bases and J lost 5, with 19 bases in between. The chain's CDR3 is CASSLFGVGHRDEQYF. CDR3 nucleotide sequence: TGTGCCAGCAGCTTATTTGGGGTTGGACATCGGGACGAGCAGTACTTC.

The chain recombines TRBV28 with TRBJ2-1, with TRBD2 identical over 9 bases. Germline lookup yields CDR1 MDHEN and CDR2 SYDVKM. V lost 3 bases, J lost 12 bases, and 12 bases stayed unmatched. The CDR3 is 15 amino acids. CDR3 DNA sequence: TGTGCCAGCAGTTTCTACAGCGGGGGGCGGGGTGTGCAGTTCTTC. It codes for CASSFYSGGRGVQFF.

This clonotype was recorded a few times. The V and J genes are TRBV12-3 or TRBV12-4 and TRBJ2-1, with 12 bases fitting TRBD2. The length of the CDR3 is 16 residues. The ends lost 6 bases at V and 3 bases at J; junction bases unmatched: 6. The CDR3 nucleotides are TGTGCCAGCAGCCAAGGGACTAGCGGGTTCTACAATGAGCAGTTCTTC. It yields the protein CASSQGTSGFYNEQFF.

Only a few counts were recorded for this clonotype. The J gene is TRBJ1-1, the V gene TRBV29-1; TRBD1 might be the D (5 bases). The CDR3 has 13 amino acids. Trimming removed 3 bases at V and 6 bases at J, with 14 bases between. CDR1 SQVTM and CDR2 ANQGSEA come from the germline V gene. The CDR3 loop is CSVDLGRVAEAFF. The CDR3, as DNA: TGCAGCGTTGATCTGGGCAGGGTAGCTGAAGCTTTCTTT.

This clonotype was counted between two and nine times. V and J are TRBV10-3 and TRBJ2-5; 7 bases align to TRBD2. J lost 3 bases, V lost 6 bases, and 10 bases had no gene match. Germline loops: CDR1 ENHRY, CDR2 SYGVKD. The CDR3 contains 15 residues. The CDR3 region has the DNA TGTGCCATCAGCGGGCTTAGCGGGTTGGAAGAGACCCAGTACTTC. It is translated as CAISGLSGLEETQYF.

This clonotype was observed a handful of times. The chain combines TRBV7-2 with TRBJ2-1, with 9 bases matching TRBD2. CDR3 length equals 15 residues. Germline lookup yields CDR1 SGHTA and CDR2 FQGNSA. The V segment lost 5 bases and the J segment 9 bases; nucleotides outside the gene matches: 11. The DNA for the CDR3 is TGTGCCAGCAGCGGAGGTGCGGGAGGGATGGGTGAGCAGTTCTTC. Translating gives CASSGGAGGMGEQFF.

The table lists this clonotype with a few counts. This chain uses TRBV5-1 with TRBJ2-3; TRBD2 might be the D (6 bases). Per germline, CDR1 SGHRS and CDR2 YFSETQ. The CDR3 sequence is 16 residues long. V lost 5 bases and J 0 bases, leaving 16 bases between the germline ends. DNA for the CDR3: TGCGCCAGCAGTCCCCAGGGCGGGGAAAGCACAGATACGCAGTATTTT. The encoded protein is CASSPQGGESTDTQYF.

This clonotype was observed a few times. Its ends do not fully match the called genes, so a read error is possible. As DNA, the CDR3 is TGTGCCAGCAGCGAAGGCGGGGGGCGCGGGAATGAGCAGTTCTTC. Protein product: CASSEGGGRGNEQFF. This chain connects TRBV6-1 to TRBJ2-1; 8 bases fit TRBD2. The CDR3 has 15 residues. CDR1 is MNHNS and CDR2 is SASEGT in the germline V gene.

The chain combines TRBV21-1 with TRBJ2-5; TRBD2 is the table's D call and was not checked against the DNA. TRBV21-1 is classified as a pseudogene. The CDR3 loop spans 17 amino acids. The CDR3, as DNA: TGTGCCAGCAGCAAGGGACTAGCGGGAGGGCCCCAAGAGACCCAGTACTTC. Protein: CASSKGLAGGPQETQYF.

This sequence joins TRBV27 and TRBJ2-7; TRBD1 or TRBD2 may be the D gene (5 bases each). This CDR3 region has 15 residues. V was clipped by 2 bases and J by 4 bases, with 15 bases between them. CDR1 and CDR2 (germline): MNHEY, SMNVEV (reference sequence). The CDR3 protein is CASSLAGVTDYEQYF. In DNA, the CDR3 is TGTGCCAGCAGTTTAGCGGGTGTGACAGATTACGAGCAGTACTTC.

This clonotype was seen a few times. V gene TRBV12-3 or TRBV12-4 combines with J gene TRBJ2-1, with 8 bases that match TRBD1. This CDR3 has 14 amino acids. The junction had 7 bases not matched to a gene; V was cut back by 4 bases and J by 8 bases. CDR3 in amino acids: CASSWAGGSYEQFF. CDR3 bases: TGTGCCAGCAGTTGGGCAGGGGGCTCGTATGAGCAGTTCTTC.

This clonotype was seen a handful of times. CDR3 in amino acids: CSARRPGYDGYTF. The DNA for the CDR3 is TGCAGTGCTAGACGTCCGGGATACGATGGCTACACCTTC. J is TRBJ1-2 and V is TRBV20-1; D unresolved. CDR1 is DFQATT and CDR2 is SNEGSKA in the germline V gene (reference sequence). The CDR3 runs 13 residues. V was trimmed by 2 bases and J by 6 bases, leaving 13 bases between them.

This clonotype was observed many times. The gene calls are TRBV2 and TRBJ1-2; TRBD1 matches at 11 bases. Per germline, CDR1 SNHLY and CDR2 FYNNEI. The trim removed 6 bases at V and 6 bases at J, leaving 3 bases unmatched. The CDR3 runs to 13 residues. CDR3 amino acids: CASRGQGANGYTF. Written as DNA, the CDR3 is TGTGCCAGCAGAGGACAGGGGGCGAATGGCTACACCTTC.

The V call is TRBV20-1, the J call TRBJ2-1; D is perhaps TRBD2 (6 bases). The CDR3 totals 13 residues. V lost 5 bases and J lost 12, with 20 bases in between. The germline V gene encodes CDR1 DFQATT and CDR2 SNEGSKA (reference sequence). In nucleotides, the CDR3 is TGCAGTGCTGTAGCGGCCGCGAGGTTCGGGCAGTTCTTC. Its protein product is CSAVAAARFGQFF.

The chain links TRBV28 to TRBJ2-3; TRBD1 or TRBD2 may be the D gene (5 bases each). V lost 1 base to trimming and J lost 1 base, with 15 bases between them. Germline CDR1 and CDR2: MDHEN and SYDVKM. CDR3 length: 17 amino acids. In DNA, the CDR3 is TGTGCCAGCAGTTTATCCGCCGGGGCGGGCGGCACAGATACGCAGTATTTT. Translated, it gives CASSLSAGAGGTDTQYF.